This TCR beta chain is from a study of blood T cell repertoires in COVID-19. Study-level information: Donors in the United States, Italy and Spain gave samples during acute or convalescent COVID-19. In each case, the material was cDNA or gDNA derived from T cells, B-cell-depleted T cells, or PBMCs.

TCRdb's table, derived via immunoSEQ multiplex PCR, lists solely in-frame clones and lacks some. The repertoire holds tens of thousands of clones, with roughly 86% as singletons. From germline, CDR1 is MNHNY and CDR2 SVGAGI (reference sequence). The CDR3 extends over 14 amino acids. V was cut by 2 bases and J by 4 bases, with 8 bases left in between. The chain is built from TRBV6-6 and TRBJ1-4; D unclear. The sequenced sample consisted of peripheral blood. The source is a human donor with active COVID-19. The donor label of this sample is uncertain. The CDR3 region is CASSYGRYNEKLFF. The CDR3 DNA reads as TGTGCCAGCAGTTACGGTAGATATAATGAAAAACTGTTTTTT.